This TCR beta chain was found in a study of cytomegalovirus exposure and HLA in healthy donors. General study points: Productive status was seen about 90% or about 30% of the time for most TCR beta V segments in an earlier analysis. A likely sequencing artifact accounted for one observed cluster of highly shared sequence variants.

A remark on this clone: The antigen remains undetermined.

Use of 60 Vbeta and 13 Jbeta primers characterized the PCR. Repertoires were generated with immunoSEQ multiplex PCR, while TCRdb's copy carries only in-frame clones and drops some. This sample has some 130,000 clones, with roughly 79% found just once. Trimming took 6 bases from V and 4 from J, leaving 15 bases between them. Germline lookup yields CDR1 MNHEY and CDR2 SVGAGI. The CDR3 runs 14 residues. Sequenced material: PBMCs. V and J are TRBV6-5 and TRBJ1-2; possible D gene TRBD1, 5 bases. This receptor was taken from a woman aged 40 to 55 in good health and CMV-seronegative. The CDR3 region has the DNA TGTGCCAGCAGACGGCAGGGCCTTTTCTATGGCTACACCTTC. It translates to CASRRQGLFYGYTF.